These 27 T cell receptor beta chains originate from one sample sequenced in a study of blood T cell repertoires in COVID-19. Using immunoSEQ multiplex PCR, the repertoire was profiled, and TCRdb retains in-frame clones only, with some absent. The sample lists 150,000 to 200,000 clones; 80% were seen once. The sample consisted of peripheral blood. These receptors were collected from a man aged 55 to 69 with acute or convalescent COVID-19.

This clone was observed a handful of times. V is TRBV2 and J is TRBJ1-3; 8 bases align to TRBD1. V lost 2 bases and J lost 0; bases outside the gene matches: 6. The CDR3 has 17 residues. The germline CDR1 and CDR2 sequences are SNHLY and FYNNEI. Written as DNA, the CDR3 is TGTGCCAGCAGTGAAACTGGACAGGGTTTCTCTGGAAACACCATATATTTT. Protein sequence: CASSETGQGFSGNTIYF. The whole variable domain, remainder taken from reference TRBV2 and TRBJ1-3, is EPEVTQTPSHQVTQMGQEVILRCVPISNHLYFYWYRQILGQKVEFLVSFYNNEISEKSEIFDDQFSVERPDGSNFTLKIRSTKLEDSAMYFCASSETGQGFSGNTIYFGEGSWLTVV.

J is TRBJ2-3 and V is TRBV27, with 12 bases fitting TRBD2. With V trimmed by 5 bases and J by 2 bases, 5 bases remained unmatched. The germline V gene encodes CDR1 MNHEY and CDR2 SMNVEV (reference sequence). CDR3 length: 16 amino acids. In DNA form, the CDR3 reads TGTGCCAGCAGTCAACTAGCGGGGGGAATCACAGATACGCAGTATTTT. Its translation is CASSQLAGGITDTQYF.

DNA for the CDR3: TGCAGCGTTAGGAGGGTTGGCTACAATGAGCAGTTCTTC. Protein: CSVRRVGYNEQFF. The V and J genes are TRBV29-1 and TRBJ2-1, with D perhaps TRBD2 (6 bases). The CDR3 is 13 amino acids. V was trimmed by 5 bases and J by 3 bases, leaving 11 bases between them. The V gene's germline CDR1 is SQVTM and CDR2 ANQGSEA.

The chain is built from TRBV2 and TRBJ1-5; TRBD1 matches at 8 bases. The CDR3 runs 14 residues. Germline V gene sequence: CDR1 SNHLY, CDR2 FYNNEI. After removal of 6 bases from V and 5 bases from J, the junction contained 6 bases not matched to a gene. The CDR3 DNA reads TGTGCCAGCAGGCATGACAGGGGTTATCAGCCCCAGCATTTT. Its translation is CASRHDRGYQPQHF.

The rearrangement joins TRBV19 to TRBJ1-1, with D maybe TRBD1 (5 bases). The germline V gene has CDR1 LNHDA and CDR2 SQIVND (reference sequence). This CDR3 spans 14 amino acids. V was shortened by 9 bases and J by 4 bases, with 18 bases between the two germline ends. CDR3 in amino acids: CASRRDFVITEAFF. The CDR3 nucleotides read TGTGCCAGCCGCAGGGACTTTGTAATCACTGAAGCTTTCTTT.

V gene TRBV10-2 combines with J gene TRBJ2-1; D not certain. V was trimmed by 3 bases and J by 2 bases, leaving 11 bases between them. Germline CDR1 WSHSY, CDR2 SAAADI. The CDR3 extends over 15 amino acids. CDR3 sequence: CASSDIGTTYNEQFF. The DNA of the CDR3 is TGCGCCAGCAGTGACATTGGCACCACCTACAATGAGCAGTTCTTC.

This clone turned up a few times. V is TRBV27 and J is TRBJ2-7, with TRBD1 matching 8 bases. The CDR3 contains 14 residues. The germline V gene has CDR1 MNHEY and CDR2 SMNVEV (reference sequence). V gave up 6 bases and J gave up 7 bases; unmatched junction bases: 11. The CDR3 nucleotides read TGTGCCAGCAGCCCAACAGGGGGTGTAGAAGAGCAGTACTTC. Translated, it gives CASSPTGGVEEQYF.

The chain employs TRBV15 and TRBJ2-1, with TRBD2 as a possible D gene (5 bases). Per germline, CDR1 LNHNV and CDR2 YYDKDF (reference sequence). The CDR3 length is 19 residues. Trimming removed 1 base at V and 3 bases at J, with 22 bases between. DNA for the CDR3: TGTGCCACCAGCAGAGCCTTAATACTACACGCCGGGGTCTACAATGAGCAGTTCTTC. It specifies CATSRALILHAGVYNEQFF.

The rearrangement uses TRBV6-5 and TRBJ2-7; TRBD1 aligns across 7 bases. V shed 6 bases, J shed 2 bases, and the junction held 7 bases outside the gene matches. This CDR3 has 14 amino acids. Germline V gene data show CDR1 as MNHEY and CDR2 as SVGAGI. The DNA of the CDR3 is TGTGCCAGCAGATCTGTGGGACAGACCTACGAGCAGTACTTC. Protein: CASRSVGQTYEQYF.

The V call is TRBV7-7, the J call TRBJ2-2; no firm D call. CDR1 and CDR2 from the germline V gene are SSHAT and FNYEAQ (reference sequence). The germline V and J ends were trimmed by 2 bases and 5 bases, with 6 bases remaining between them. The CDR3 consists of 13 residues. Here the CDR3 reads CASSLSETGELFF. The CDR3 DNA sequence: TGTGCCAGCAGCTTATCGGAGACCGGGGAGCTGTTTTTT.

V is TRBV19 and J is TRBJ1-5; TRBD1 matches at 10 bases. Germline loops: CDR1 LNHDA, CDR2 SQIVND (reference sequence). With 10 bases clipped from V and 2 bases from J, the junction kept 8 bases outside the gene matches. The CDR3 loop spans 15 amino acids. CDR3 nucleotides: TGTGCCACCCAACGGACAGGGGGTGGCAATCAGCCCCAGCATTTT. Its translation is CATQRTGGGNQPQHF. The whole variable domain, remainder taken from reference TRBV19 and TRBJ1-5, is DGGITQSPKYLFRKEGQNVTLSCEQNLNHDAMYWYRQDPGQGLRLIYYSQIVNDFQKGDIAEGYSVSREKKESFPLTVTSAQKNPTAFYLCATQRTGGGNQPQHFGDGTRLSIL.

The rearrangement uses TRBV19 and TRBJ2-7; D gene ambiguous. This CDR3 contains 13 residues. CDR1 and CDR2 from the germline V gene are LNHDA and SQIVND (reference sequence). Trimming took off 3 bases at V and 0 bases at J, with 6 bases between the two ends. CDR3 in DNA: TGTGCCAGTAGTATGTGGAGCTCCTACGAGCAGTACTTC. This gives the protein CASSMWSSYEQYF.

This clone was detected a few times. The chain recombines TRBV10-3 with TRBJ2-3; weak D call: TRBD1 (5 bases). Trimming stripped 1 base from V and 3 bases from J, with 11 bases between. Germline V gives CDR1 ENHRY, CDR2 SYGVKD. The CDR3 has 15 residues. The CDR3 sequence: CAISELLGETDTQYF. CDR3 sequence (DNA): TGTGCCATCAGTGAGTTGTTAGGGGAAACAGATACGCAGTATTTT.

V is TRBV6-6 and J is TRBJ1-5, with D uncertain. V was cut by 0 bases and J by 11 bases, with 17 bases left in between. The CDR3 has 15 amino acids. The germline CDR1 and CDR2 sequences are MNHNY and SVGAGI (reference sequence). DNA for the CDR3: TGTGCCAGCAGTTACTCGAGAGGAGGAGTCCAAGCCCAGCATTTT. It is translated as CASSYSRGGVQAQHF.

The chain uses TRBV25-1 and TRBJ1-2; 8 nucleotides agree with TRBD1. The CDR3 spans 13 residues. From germline, CDR1 is MGHDK and CDR2 SYGVNS. V shed 1 base and J 8 bases; nucleotides not matched to a gene: 3. The CDR3 DNA follows: TGTGCCAGCAGTGAATCAGGGGGCGGGGGCTACACCTTC. This sequence encodes CASSESGGGGYTF.

This clone occurred a few times. V usage is TRBV7-8 and J usage is TRBJ2-6; D possibly corresponds to TRBD2 (5 bases). CDR3 length: 15 amino acids. The V end lost 3 bases, the J end lost 5 bases, and 11 bases lay between the germline ends. Per the germline V gene, CDR1 is SGHVS and CDR2 is FQNEAQ. The CDR3 spells CASSLVGKWANVLTF. The CDR3 nucleotides read TGTGCCAGCAGCTTGGTCGGGAAGTGGGCCAACGTCCTGACTTTC.

V and J are TRBV5-6 and TRBJ1-2, with 7 positions matching TRBD1. J gave up 6 bases and V 5 bases, and 7 bases lay outside the gene matches. This CDR3 is 13 amino acids long. Germline values: CDR1 SGHDT, CDR2 YYEEEE. The CDR3 loop reads CASSYGQANGYTF. The CDR3 nucleotides are TGTGCCAGCAGTTACGGACAGGCTAATGGCTACACCTTC. Combining the CDR3 with reference TRBV5-6 and TRBJ1-2 gives the whole variable domain DAGVTQSPTHLIKTRGQQVTLRCSPKSGHDTVSWYQQALGQGPQFIFQYYEEEERQRGNFPDRFSGHQFPNYSSELNVNALLLGDSALYLCASSYGQANGYTFGSGTRLTVV.

V usage is TRBV5-1 and J usage is TRBJ1-1, with a tentative D call TRBD1 (5 bases). Germline V gene sequence: CDR1 SGHRS, CDR2 YFSETQ. The CDR3 contains 14 residues. The V and J ends lost 3 bases and 11 bases respectively, with 20 bases between them. This chain's CDR3 is CASSSVGGGVQAFF. The CDR3 nucleotides are TGCGCCAGCAGCTCGGTTGGGGGAGGGGTGCAGGCTTTCTTT.

The CDR3 DNA follows: TGTGCCAGCAGCGTAGATGAGGGCCTAGGGTACAATGAGCAGTTCTTC. It translates to CASSVDEGLGYNEQFF. The chain uses TRBV9 and TRBJ2-1, with a possible D match to TRBD2 (5 bases). Trimming removed 0 bases at V and 4 bases at J, with 14 bases between. Germline CDR1 SGDLS, CDR2 YYNGEE. The CDR3 extends over 16 amino acids.

V is TRBV27 and J is TRBJ2-7, with 7 positions matching TRBD1. The CDR3 is made up of 14 amino acids. After removal of 3 bases from V and 4 bases from J, the junction contained 6 bases not matched to a gene. Germline assignment: CDR1 MNHEY and CDR2 SMNVEV (reference sequence). CDR3 region: CASSFWDSIYEQYF. CDR3 in DNA: TGTGCCAGCAGTTTTTGGGACAGTATATACGAGCAGTACTTC.

The chain is built from TRBV6-5 and TRBJ1-2; tentatively, D is TRBD1 (5 bases). The V gene lost 3 bases and the J gene lost 1 base, with 15 bases spanning the gap. The CDR3 runs to 16 residues. The germline gives CDR1 MNHEY, CDR2 SVGAGI. The CDR3 is CASSYQRDFNNYGYTF. CDR3 nucleotides: TGTGCCAGCAGTTATCAGAGGGACTTTAATAACTATGGCTACACCTTC.

V gene TRBV7-9 combines with J gene TRBJ2-7, with 9 bases aligning to TRBD1. V shed 4 bases and J 4 bases; nucleotides not matched to a gene: 8. The germline CDR1 and CDR2 sequences are SEHNR and FQNEAQ (reference sequence). This CDR3 contains 15 residues. The CDR3 loop reads CASSSTGGNLYEQYF. DNA of the CDR3: TGTGCCAGCAGCTCGACAGGGGGTAACCTATACGAGCAGTACTTC.

The chain links TRBV30 to TRBJ1-5; 9 bases align to TRBD1. J gave up 2 bases and V 0 bases, and 11 bases lay outside the gene matches. There are 18 residues in the CDR3. Germline CDR1 GTSNPN, CDR2 SVGIG (reference sequence). The CDR3 loop is CAWSVSGQGLAGNQPQHF. As DNA, the CDR3 is TGTGCCTGGAGTGTATCGGGACAGGGTTTAGCGGGCAATCAGCCCCAGCATTTT.

CDR3 sequence: CASSLGISGNTIYF. The CDR3 DNA reads as TGTGCCAGCAGCTTAGGTATCTCTGGAAACACCATATATTTT. The rearrangement links TRBV7-2 to TRBJ1-3; D ambiguous. CDR3 length: 14 residues. V gave up 1 base and J gave up 0 bases, with 4 bases separating them. Germline V gene data show CDR1 as SGHTA and CDR2 as FQGNSA.

The chain couples TRBV5-6 to TRBJ1-6; D possibly corresponds to TRBD1 (5 bases). CDR1 SGHDT and CDR2 YYEEEE come from the germline V gene. Trimming pared 2 bases from V and 9 bases from J, leaving 18 bases between. The CDR3 contains 16 residues. In nucleotides, the CDR3 is TGTGCCAGCAGCTTATTTCAGGCACCGGGGGGTTCACCCCTCCACTTT. Encoded protein: CASSLFQAPGGSPLHF.

This clone appeared a single time. This chain uses TRBV27 with TRBJ2-7; 14 positions match TRBD2. Losses at the gene ends were 7 bases for V and 1 base for J; bases not matched to a gene: 3. Germline CDR1 reads MNHEY; CDR2 reads SMNVEV (reference sequence). The CDR3 has 15 residues. The CDR3 DNA reads TGTGCCAGCATAGGGACTAGCGGGAGTTCCTACGAGCAGTACTTC. Its translation: CASIGTSGSSYEQYF.

The chain employs TRBV25-1 and TRBJ1-6; D ambiguous. V was cut by 2 bases and J by 7 bases, with 15 bases left in between. The CDR3 has 16 amino acids. Germline loops: CDR1 MGHDK, CDR2 SYGVNS. CDR3 in DNA: TGTGCCAGCAGTGAAACGTCCGGGGTTGTCAATTCACCCCTCCACTTT. Its translation is CASSETSGVVNSPLHF.